This passage covers 30 T cell receptor beta chains from one sample sequenced in a study of OX40 agonist ivuxolimab in advanced cancers. Measured with immunoSEQ multiplex PCR; TCRdb has only the in-frame clones, and not every one. Of some 82,000 clones in the sample, about 93% were seen once. The material sequenced was CD4+ or CD8+ T cells sorted from blood, taken in a trial of the OX40 agonist ivuxolimab. These receptors were taken from an adult with an advanced solid tumor such as melanoma, head and neck, liver or kidney cancer.

The chain employs TRBV28 and TRBJ2-3; 8 bases map to TRBD2. This CDR3 comprises 19 residues. CDR1 is MDHEN, CDR2 SYDVKM, per germline. With V trimmed by 1 base and J by 2 bases, 14 bases remained unmatched. The CDR3 sequence: CASSLYIAGKELITDTQYF. The CDR3 coding sequence is TGTGCCAGCAGTTTATATATAGCGGGAAAGGAACTCATCACAGATACGCAGTATTTT.

This clone is labeled as medium-sized (0.01 to 0.1%). Other DNA sequences from this sample encode an identical CDR3 as well. The chain has TRBV27 and TRBJ1-5; D unresolved. CDR1 is MNHEY, CDR2 SMNVEV, per germline (reference sequence). V gave up 1 base and J gave up 2 bases, with 12 bases separating them. The CDR3 contains 16 residues. Written as DNA, the CDR3 is TGTGCCAGCAGTTTATTGCCACCGGGAGGCAATCAGCCCCAGCATTTT. Amino acid sequence: CASSLLPPGGNQPQHF.

The genes are TRBV25-1 and TRBJ2-1, with a possible D match to TRBD1 (6 bases). CDR3 length: 15 residues. Trimming stripped 5 bases from V and 3 bases from J, with 14 bases between. Germline V gene lookup returns CDR1 MGHDK and CDR2 SYGVNS. In DNA, the CDR3 is TGTGCCAGCAGTCCATCACAGGGCCTCTACAATGAGCAGTTCTTC. Protein sequence: CASSPSQGLYNEQFF.

This sequence joins TRBV25-1 and TRBJ2-6, with 7 bases aligning to TRBD1. The CDR3 spans 17 residues. V was pared by 0 bases and J by 4 bases, with 6 bases of the junction left unmatched. Germline V CDR1 and CDR2: MGHDK, SYGVNS. The CDR3 loop is CASSEYDREPGANVLTF. DNA for the CDR3: TGTGCCAGCAGTGAATATGACAGGGAGCCAGGGGCCAACGTCCTGACTTTC.

V usage is TRBV11-1 and J usage is TRBJ2-1, with TRBD1 identical over 7 bases. The germline V gene encodes CDR1 SGHAT and CDR2 FQDESV (reference sequence). This CDR3 spans 18 amino acids. V gave up 0 bases and J gave up 2 bases; unmatched junction bases: 10. CDR3 in amino acids: CASSLAMEQGTPYNEQFF. The CDR3 nucleotides read TGTGCCAGCAGCTTAGCGATGGAACAGGGGACCCCCTACAATGAGCAGTTCTTC.

The chain has TRBV4-3 and TRBJ2-7; tentative D call: TRBD2 (6 bases). V was shortened by 1 base and J by 3 bases, with 19 bases between the two germline ends. From germline, CDR1 is LGHNA and CDR2 YSLEER. CDR3 size: 17 residues. In DNA form, the CDR3 reads TGCGCCAGCAGCCAAGGGCCGGCGGGGAACGAGGACTACGAGCAGTACTTC. As protein: CASSQGPAGNEDYEQYF.

CDR3 sequence: CASSPGRRPSYGYTF. The DNA for the CDR3 is TGTGCCAGCAGCCCCGGACGGAGGCCCAGCTATGGCTACACCTTC. The chain links TRBV13 to TRBJ1-2; D gene uncertain. The CDR3 is 15 amino acids. V was shortened by 5 bases and J by 4 bases, with 17 bases between the two germline ends. In germline, CDR1 is PRHDT, CDR2 FYEKMQ (reference sequence). Supplemented by reference TRBV13 and TRBJ1-2, the full variable domain reads AAGVIQSPRHLIKEKRETATLKCYPIPRHDTVYWYQQGPGQDPQFLISFYEKMQSDKGSIPDRFSAQQFSDYHSELNMSSLELGDSALYFCASSPGRRPSYGYTFGSGTRLTVV.

V is TRBV7-9 and J is TRBJ2-1, with 8 bases lining up with TRBD1. V lost 4 bases, J lost 7 bases, and 15 bases stayed unmatched. The CDR3 loop spans 17 amino acids. In germline, CDR1 is SEHNR, CDR2 FQNEAQ (reference sequence). The CDR3 loop reads CASSSTGEAEGLNEQFF. CDR3 nucleotides: TGTGCCAGCAGCTCGACAGGGGAAGCCGAAGGTCTTAATGAGCAGTTCTTC.

This chain connects TRBV4-2 to TRBJ2-1; tentative D call: TRBD2 (5 bases). CDR3 size: 13 residues. CDR1 and CDR2 (germline): LGHNA, YNFKEQ. Trimming stripped 8 bases from V and 5 bases from J, with 13 bases between. The CDR3 region has the DNA TGTGCCAGCGGACTTCCCGGGGACAATGAGCAGTTCTTC. Protein product: CASGLPGDNEQFF.

The V gene is TRBV13, the J gene TRBJ2-3; TRBD2 agrees at 7 bases. The CDR3 sequence is 12 residues long. The germline CDR1 and CDR2 sequences are PRHDT and FYEKMQ (reference sequence). The ends lost 3 bases at V and 6 bases at J; junction bases unmatched: 0. DNA for the CDR3: TGTGCCAGCAGCTTGGGGGGGGATACGCAGTATTTT. It specifies CASSLGGDTQYF.

This chain joins TRBV7-9 and TRBJ2-1, with D possibly being TRBD2 (5 bases). V dropped 4 bases and J dropped 0 bases, with 22 bases sitting between them. CDR3 length equals 19 residues. Germline CDR1 is SEHNR and CDR2 is FQNEAQ (reference sequence). The CDR3 DNA reads as TGTGCCAGCAGCTCCGGGAAGGACGGGCCCGTTAGCTCCTACAATGAGCAGTTCTTC. This gives the protein CASSSGKDGPVSSYNEQFF.

The rearrangement links TRBV13 to TRBJ2-3, with D perhaps TRBD2 (6 bases). This CDR3 is 15 amino acids long. The V gene lost 0 bases and the J gene lost 0 bases, with 7 bases spanning the gap. Germline CDR1 reads PRHDT; CDR2 reads FYEKMQ (reference sequence). The CDR3 reads CASSLGGTSTDTQYF. CDR3 DNA: TGTGCCAGCAGCTTAGGAGGGACTAGCACAGATACGCAGTATTTT.

The rearrangement joins TRBV4-3 to TRBJ2-6; D is unresolved. The CDR3 covers 18 residues. CDR1 LGHNA and CDR2 YSLEER come from the germline V gene. V shed 1 base and J shed 0 bases, with 13 bases lying between them. CDR3 sequence: CASSQVRPLISGANVLTF. The CDR3 coding sequence is TGCGCCAGCAGCCAAGTAAGGCCCCTGATCTCTGGGGCCAACGTCCTGACTTTC.

J is TRBJ2-2 and V is TRBV7-8; D gene ambiguous. The CDR3 loop spans 18 amino acids. The germline gives CDR1 SGHVS, CDR2 FQNEAQ. V lost 0 bases to trimming and J lost 0 bases, with 14 bases between them. CDR3 DNA sequence: TGTGCCAGCAGCTTAGCGAATTGGCGGAAACCGAACACCGGGGAGCTGTTTTTT. This translates into CASSLANWRKPNTGELFF.

The chain links TRBV11-1 to TRBJ2-3, with TRBD2 matching over 7 bases. CDR3 length: 16 amino acids. V was clipped by 0 bases and J by 1 base; unmatched bases: 4. CDR1 and CDR2 from the germline V gene are SGHAT and FQDESV (reference sequence). This chain's CDR3 is CASSLAAGLRTDTQYF. The CDR3 nucleotides are TGTGCCAGCAGCTTAGCGGCGGGACTACGCACAGATACGCAGTATTTT.

The CDR3 reads CASLGGDGYTF. Written as DNA, the CDR3 is TGTGCCAGCCTCGGCGGGGATGGCTACACCTTC. The chain employs TRBV27 and TRBJ1-2; D remains unclear. The CDR3 is 11 residues long. Trimming left V 8 bases short and J 6 bases short, with 10 bases between. Germline V gene sequence: CDR1 MNHEY, CDR2 SMNVEV (reference sequence).

This sequence joins TRBV9 and TRBJ2-5; 8 bases match TRBD1. The CDR3 is 15 amino acids. V shed 0 bases, J shed 5 bases, and the junction held 6 bases outside the gene matches. The germline gives CDR1 SGDLS, CDR2 YYNGEE. The CDR3 spells CASSVGQGAGETQYF. For the CDR3, the DNA is TGTGCCAGCAGCGTAGGGCAGGGGGCAGGTGAGACCCAGTACTTC.

The CDR3 DNA is TGCAGCGTTGAAACCGACGGACAGGGCGGTAACTATGGCTACACCTTC. Translated: CSVETDGQGGNYGYTF. The chain links TRBV29-1 to TRBJ1-2; 8 bases are a match to TRBD1. Trimming removed 2 bases from V and 1 base from J; junction bases left unmatched: 9. The germline gives CDR1 SQVTM, CDR2 ANQGSEA. The CDR3 is 16 residues long.

This clone was seen only once. The V gene is TRBV20-1, the J gene TRBJ1-2; D gene unclear. Trimming cost V 3 bases and J 5 bases, with 7 bases left between them. The germline gives CDR1 DFQATT, CDR2 SNEGSKA (reference sequence). The CDR3 runs 11 residues. CDR3 DNA sequence: TGCAGTGCTAGGGACGGATATGGCTACACCTTC. Its translation: CSARDGYGYTF.

The chain couples TRBV6-4 to TRBJ1-1, with D unresolved. Between the trimmed V and J ends, which lost 0 bases and 1 base, there was a span of 6 bases. In germline, CDR1 is MRHNA, CDR2 SNTAGT. The CDR3 spans 14 residues. In DNA, the CDR3 is TGTGCCAGCAGTGACTCCGTAGGGAACACTGAAGCTTTCTTT. Encoded protein: CASSDSVGNTEAFF.

The V gene is TRBV28, the J gene TRBJ1-1; maybe TRBD1 (6 bases). This CDR3 is built from 12 residues. Between the trimmed V and J ends, which lost 6 bases and 8 bases, there was a span of 13 bases. Germline V gene lookup returns CDR1 MDHEN and CDR2 SYDVKM. The CDR3 reads CASRNHRDEAFF. CDR3 DNA: TGTGCCAGCAGAAATCACAGGGACGAAGCTTTCTTT.

The rearrangement joins TRBV11-2 to TRBJ1-1; D uncertain. The V end lost 5 bases, the J end lost 4 bases, and 14 bases lay between the germline ends. From germline, CDR1 is SGHAT and CDR2 FQNNGV. The CDR3 runs to 14 residues. The CDR3 sequence: CASSPHFSATEAFF. DNA for the CDR3: TGTGCCAGCAGCCCCCATTTTTCCGCCACTGAAGCTTTCTTT. Based on the CDR3 plus reference TRBV11-2 and TRBJ1-1, the full variable domain is EAGVAQSPRYKIIEKRQSVAFWCNPISGHATLYWYQQILGQGPKLLIQFQNNGVVDDSQLPKDRFSAERLKGVDSTLKIQPAKLEDSAVYLCASSPHFSATEAFFGQGTRLTVV.

This clone showed up many times. Distinct nucleotide sequences in the sample also encode this CDR3. The rearrangement joins TRBV9 to TRBJ2-4; TRBD2 might be the D (6 bases). Trimming removed 5 bases from V and 5 bases from J, with 8 bases in between. Germline V gene data show CDR1 as SGDLS and CDR2 as YYNGEE. The CDR3 extends over 12 amino acids. Here the CDR3 reads CASSPGENIQYF. Written as DNA, the CDR3 is TGTGCCAGCAGTCCGGGGGAAAACATTCAGTACTTC.

The chain combines TRBV5-6 with TRBJ2-5, with TRBD1 identical over 8 bases. Looked up from germline, CDR1 is SGHDT and CDR2 is YYEEEE. The V segment lost 0 bases and the J segment 2 bases; nucleotides outside the gene matches: 9. CDR3 length equals 17 residues. The CDR3 bases are TGTGCCAGCAGCTTGGGGAGCTGGACAGGGATACAAGAGACCCAGTACTTC. This sequence encodes CASSLGSWTGIQETQYF.

The chain recombines TRBV25-1 with TRBJ1-1; 7 nucleotides align to TRBD1. J lost 5 bases, V lost 3 bases, and 6 bases had no gene match. Looked up from germline, CDR1 is MGHDK and CDR2 is SYGVNS. This CDR3 is 14 amino acids long. The CDR3 nucleotides read TGTGCCAGCAGTGATCAGGGGGGAGGGACTGAAGCTTTCTTT. Protein sequence: CASSDQGGGTEAFF.

The chain couples TRBV28 to TRBJ2-7; D may correspond to TRBD1 or TRBD2 (5 bases each). The CDR3 covers 15 residues. CDR1 is MDHEN and CDR2 is SYDVKM in the germline V gene. The V and J ends lost 3 bases and 3 bases respectively, with 15 bases between them. The CDR3 nucleotides are TGTGCCAGCAGTTTGGCCCAGGGAGAGGTCTACGAGCAGTACTTC. Translating gives CASSLAQGEVYEQYF.

This chain links TRBV6-6 with TRBJ1-5; no clear D gene. The CDR3 is 14 residues long. The ends were cut back, 7 bases at V and 8 bases at J, with 18 bases in the middle. Germline V gives CDR1 MNHNY, CDR2 SVGAGI (reference sequence). The CDR3 DNA reads as TGTGCCAGCACCCCGGGAGAAGTTAGGGAGCCCCAGCATTTT. Translated, it gives CASTPGEVREPQHF.

Here the CDR3 DNA reads TGTGCCAGCACCTGCGGGACTAGCGGGAGGTTCTACGAGCAGTACTTC. Translated, it gives CASTCGTSGRFYEQYF. The chain recombines TRBV21-1 with TRBJ2-7; the table's TRBD2 call for D was not verified on the DNA. TRBV21-1 is a pseudogene segment. The CDR3 totals 16 residues.

The chain links TRBV9 to TRBJ1-1, with D perhaps matching TRBD1 (5 bases). This CDR3 contains 14 residues. The V end was cut by 0 bases, the J end by 4 bases, with 10 bases between. In germline, CDR1 is SGDLS, CDR2 YYNGEE. CDR3 residues: CASSVGGGLTEAFF. The CDR3 bases are TGTGCCAGCAGCGTAGGTGGGGGACTCACTGAAGCTTTCTTT.

The chain links TRBV9 to TRBJ2-1; the D call may be TRBD1 or TRBD2 (5 bases each). Trimming took off 4 bases at V and 8 bases at J, with 19 bases between the two ends. The CDR3 has 15 amino acids. Per the germline V gene, CDR1 is SGDLS and CDR2 is YYNGEE. CDR3 protein: CASSPSGTLGDEQFF. CDR3 in DNA: TGTGCCAGCAGCCCATCCGGGACCTTGGGGGATGAGCAGTTCTTC.